The 31 T cell receptor beta chains below come from one sample, sequenced in a study of beta chain features in type 1 diabetes. Study-wide results and caveats: In all four CD4+ subsets, TCRB CDR3 length was significantly, moderately reduced in type 1 diabetes.

The study reverse transcribed the entire isolated RNA, so it sequenced expressed TCRB transcripts. Clones were read by immunoSEQ multiplex PCR, and TCRdb kept only the in-frame ones, dropping some. The table lists around 690,000 clones, roughly 12% of them singletons. The antigens these receptors bind are not known. The sequencing input was naive CD4+ T cells from blood. Receptor source: a man younger than 45 with type 1 diabetes.

This clone has just a few counts. This chain connects TRBV28 to TRBJ2-1; D unclear. V lost 5 bases and J lost 4, with 6 bases in between. Germline values: CDR1 MDHEN, CDR2 SYDVKM. The CDR3 is 12 amino acids. The CDR3 DNA sequence: TGTGCCAGCAGTGACCTATACAATGAGCAGTTCTTC. Amino acid sequence: CASSDLYNEQFF.

The chain links TRBV2 to TRBJ1-3; a possible D gene is TRBD1 (6 bases). Germline CDR1 and CDR2: SNHLY and FYNNEI. CDR3 length: 12 residues. V was cut by 7 bases and J by 2 bases, with 6 bases left in between. The CDR3 region is CASKGAGNTIYF. CDR3 sequence (DNA): TGTGCCAGCAAGGGGGCTGGAAACACCATATATTTT.

This clone was observed a handful of times. The rearrangement uses TRBV7-9 and TRBJ1-5; 7 bases fit TRBD1. Germline V lookup: CDR1 SEHNR, CDR2 FQNEAQ (reference sequence). CDR3 length equals 16 residues. The ends lost 5 bases at V and 0 bases at J; junction bases unmatched: 7. The CDR3 DNA is TGTGCCAGCAGCGGATCCCAGGGGGATAGCAATCAGCCCCAGCATTTT. Its translation is CASSGSQGDSNQPQHF.

This clone has more than one count but fewer than ten. The rearrangement joins TRBV7-2 to TRBJ2-4; 9 bases fit TRBD2. CDR1 and CDR2 (germline): SGHTA, FQGNSA. This CDR3 region has 18 residues. The V and J ends lost 4 bases and 0 bases, in that order; junction bases with no gene match: 10. The CDR3 here is CASSSPIAGALAKNIQYF. The CDR3 coding sequence is TGTGCCAGCAGCTCCCCAATAGCGGGGGCCCTAGCCAAAAACATTCAGTACTTC.

This clone showed up just a few times. V gene TRBV28 combines with J gene TRBJ2-5; 10 nucleotides align to TRBD1. CDR1 and CDR2 from the germline V gene are MDHEN and SYDVKM. CDR3 length: 16 amino acids. The ends lost 3 bases at V and 4 bases at J; junction bases unmatched: 8. As DNA, the CDR3 is TGTGCCAGCAGTTTTCCGGGACAGGGGCTTGGAGAGACCCAGTACTTC. Residues: CASSFPGQGLGETQYF.

The rearrangement joins TRBV9 to TRBJ1-4, with 7 bases fitting TRBD1. Unmatched junction bases numbered 10, after V lost 4 bases and J lost 7 bases. The CDR3 totals 15 residues. Germline CDR1 and CDR2: SGDLS and YYNGEE. CDR3 sequence (DNA): TGTGCCAGCAGCCCTCGACAGGGAGCGGGTGAAAAACTGTTTTTT. Translating it yields CASSPRQGAGEKLFF. The full variable domain, in which reference TRBV9 and TRBJ1-4 provide the parts outside the CDR3, is DSGVTQTPKHLITATGQRVTLRCSPRSGDLSVYWYQQSLDQGLQFLIQYYNGEERAKGNILERFSAQQFPDLHSELNLSSLELGDSALYFCASSPRQGAGEKLFFGSGTQLSVL.

V gene TRBV5-1 combines with J gene TRBJ1-1, with TRBD1 identical over 7 bases. The CDR3 is made up of 14 amino acids. With 3 bases clipped from V and 4 bases from J, the junction kept 6 bases outside the gene matches. Germline CDR1 SGHRS, CDR2 YFSETQ. This CDR3 is CASSWDRSGTEAFF. The CDR3 DNA follows: TGCGCCAGCAGCTGGGACAGATCGGGCACTGAAGCTTTCTTT.

This rearrangement joins TRBV29-1 to TRBJ1-4; D is unresolved. Germline V gives CDR1 SQVTM, CDR2 ANQGSEA. V was trimmed by 7 bases and J by 8 bases, leaving 20 bases between them. The CDR3 runs to 14 residues. In DNA, the CDR3 is TGCAGCGCTATCGACCGTTCCAAAGGCGAAAAACTGTTTTTT. It translates to CSAIDRSKGEKLFF.

This clone came up many times. This chain connects TRBV28 to TRBJ2-4; D is undetermined. Trimming pared 4 bases from V and 3 bases from J, leaving 19 bases between. The CDR3 consists of 17 residues. Per germline, CDR1 MDHEN and CDR2 SYDVKM. The CDR3 DNA reads TGTGCCAGCAGTTCCTGGGGTCAAGGAGACTTCAAAAACATTCAGTACTTC. Translation: CASSSWGQGDFKNIQYF.

This sequence joins TRBV6-7 and TRBJ2-7; D is unresolved. TRBV6-7 is sorted into the ORF group, with uncertain function. V dropped 10 bases and J dropped 4 bases, with 17 bases sitting between them. The CDR3 is made up of 13 amino acids. Written as DNA, the CDR3 is TGTGCCACCAACCGGTATAGGGATTACGAGCAGTACTTC. This sequence encodes CATNRYRDYEQYF.

The chain combines TRBV27 with TRBJ2-1; a weak D match, TRBD1 (6 bases). The V end lost 5 bases, the J end lost 1 base, and 24 bases lay between the germline ends. Germline V gene lookup returns CDR1 MNHEY and CDR2 SMNVEV (reference sequence). The CDR3 loop spans 19 amino acids. CDR3 in amino acids: CASSPGWGPGLGSYNEQFF. CDR3 bases: TGTGCCAGCAGTCCGGGGTGGGGGCCGGGGCTGGGGTCCTACAATGAGCAGTTCTTC.

The chain links TRBV4-1 to TRBJ2-3; 11 bases match TRBD2. Germline CDR1 reads MGHRA; CDR2 reads YSYEKL. V was clipped by 5 bases and J by 2 bases; unmatched bases: 6. The CDR3 runs 16 residues. CDR3 amino acids: CASSDRLAGNTDTQYF. Here the CDR3 DNA reads TGCGCCAGCAGCGACCGACTAGCGGGGAACACAGATACGCAGTATTTT.

This clone was detected only a few times. This rearrangement joins TRBV18 to TRBJ1-3; D is ambiguous. Trimming removed 3 bases at V and 0 bases at J, with 6 bases between. Germline V gene sequence: CDR1 KGHSH, CDR2 LQKENI. This CDR3 is built from 14 residues. CDR3: CASSPASSGNTIYF. Written as DNA, the CDR3 is TGTGCCAGCTCACCCGCGAGCTCTGGAAACACCATATATTTT.

The chain employs TRBV29-1 and TRBJ2-7; a possible D gene is TRBD2 (6 bases). The CDR3 sequence is 12 residues long. Germline assignment: CDR1 SQVTM and CDR2 ANQGSEA. V lost 1 base, J lost 4 bases, and 8 bases lay in between. CDR3 nucleotides: TGCAGCGTTGAAGGCCGGGAGTACGAGCAGTACTTC. It specifies CSVEGREYEQYF.

Only a few counts were recorded for this clone. This rearrangement joins TRBV5-1 to TRBJ2-7; 8 bases align to TRBD1. V gave up 2 bases and J gave up 2 bases; unmatched junction bases: 9. The CDR3 spans 16 residues. Germline CDR1 reads SGHRS; CDR2 reads YFSETQ. This CDR3 is CASSLLQGASPYEQYF. For the CDR3, the DNA is TGCGCCAGCAGCTTATTGCAGGGGGCGTCGCCCTACGAGCAGTACTTC.

The chain carries TRBV12-5 and TRBJ1-5; 7 bases map to TRBD1. V shed 2 bases, J shed 5 bases, and the junction held 12 bases outside the gene matches. The CDR3 has 17 residues. Germline V gene sequence: CDR1 LGHNT, CDR2 FRNRAP. In DNA form, the CDR3 reads TGTGCTAGTGGTTTGACCGCCGGGACAGAGGTGGATCAGCCCCAGCATTTT. It codes for CASGLTAGTEVDQPQHF.

This clone was counted a few times. The chain carries TRBV5-6 and TRBJ2-3; D gene unclear. The CDR3 consists of 12 residues. CDR1 is SGHDT and CDR2 is YYEEEE in the germline V gene. The V gene lost 0 bases and the J gene lost 7 bases, with 6 bases spanning the gap. The CDR3 region has the DNA TGTGCCAGCAGCTTGGGGATAAATACGCAGTATTTT. It yields the protein CASSLGINTQYF.

J is TRBJ2-1 and V is TRBV19, with a tentative D call TRBD2 (7 bases). The CDR3 sequence is 16 residues long. V was shortened by 3 bases and J by 7 bases, with 19 bases between the two germline ends. In germline, CDR1 is LNHDA, CDR2 SQIVND (reference sequence). The CDR3 is CASSMPPGGLRNEQFF. The DNA for the CDR3 is TGTGCCAGTAGTATGCCCCCGGGGGGCCTCAGGAATGAGCAGTTCTTC.

This clone has more than one count but fewer than ten. The chain couples TRBV2 to TRBJ2-1; 8 bases are shared with TRBD1. Germline V gene sequence: CDR1 SNHLY, CDR2 FYNNEI. V lost 4 bases to trimming and J lost 7 bases; unmatched junction nucleotides: 9. The CDR3 has 15 amino acids. In DNA form, the CDR3 reads TGTGCCAGCAGTGTCGGACAGGGTGAGGGGAATGAGCAGTTCTTC. As protein: CASSVGQGEGNEQFF.

This chain connects TRBV7-2 to TRBJ2-1, with D perhaps TRBD2 (6 bases). The CDR3 consists of 13 residues. Germline CDR1 SGHTA, CDR2 FQGNSA. V was trimmed by 6 bases and J by 6 bases, leaving 12 bases between them. The CDR3 DNA is TGTGCCAGCAGACCCCGGGACTCCAATGAGCAGTTCTTC. Translated: CASRPRDSNEQFF.

The chain is built from TRBV4-3 and TRBJ2-7, with no clear D. V shed 5 bases and J shed 2 bases, with 16 bases lying between them. The germline gives CDR1 LGHNA, CDR2 YSLEER. The CDR3 is made up of 15 amino acids. The CDR3 is CASSSSWVSTYEQYF. The CDR3, as DNA: TGCGCCAGCAGCTCCTCTTGGGTCTCGACCTACGAGCAGTACTTC.

V gene TRBV10-3 combines with J gene TRBJ1-5; D is ambiguous. V was cut by 0 bases and J by 3 bases, with 12 bases left in between. This CDR3 has 16 amino acids. Germline V gene sequence: CDR1 ENHRY, CDR2 SYGVKD. The CDR3 protein is CAISESVGRINQPQHF. In nucleotides, the CDR3 is TGTGCCATCAGTGAGTCTGTAGGGCGGATCAATCAGCCCCAGCATTTT.

This clone has just a few counts. The chain links TRBV9 to TRBJ2-2; 8 bases align to TRBD1. The V gene's germline CDR1 is SGDLS and CDR2 YYNGEE. V gave up 4 bases and J gave up 3 bases; unmatched junction bases: 11. The CDR3 has 17 residues. The CDR3 protein is CASSNTLLTGDTGELFF. In DNA, the CDR3 is TGTGCCAGCAGCAACACCTTGCTGACAGGGGACACCGGGGAGCTGTTTTTT.

This clone was detected once. This chain links TRBV7-3 with TRBJ2-1, with D perhaps TRBD1 (5 bases). CDR3 length: 15 residues. V lost 3 bases to trimming and J lost 0 bases, with 9 bases between them. Germline lookup yields CDR1 SGHTA and CDR2 FQGTGA. The CDR3 DNA is TGTGCCAGCAGCTTGGCAGGGAACTCCTACAATGAGCAGTTCTTC. Its protein product is CASSLAGNSYNEQFF.

This clone was picked up a small number of times. The chain has TRBV5-6 and TRBJ2-7, with D maybe TRBD1 (6 bases). Per germline, CDR1 SGHDT and CDR2 YYEEEE. Trimming took 0 bases from V and 3 from J, leaving 10 bases between them. The CDR3 length is 14 residues. CDR3 sequence (DNA): TGTGCCAGCAGCTTGGCGCAGGGGAGCTACGAGCAGTACTTC. As protein: CASSLAQGSYEQYF.

The chain is built from TRBV10-3 and TRBJ1-6; D gene unclear. Per the germline V gene, CDR1 is ENHRY and CDR2 is SYGVKD. V was cut by 11 bases and J by 7 bases, with 12 bases left in between. The CDR3 runs 12 residues. The chain's CDR3 is CAVWGGNSPLHF. DNA of the CDR3: TGTGCCGTCTGGGGAGGAAATTCACCCCTCCACTTT.

The V call is TRBV18, the J call TRBJ2-4; a weak D match, TRBD1 (7 bases). Germline V CDR1 and CDR2: KGHSH, LQKENI. The CDR3 runs 16 residues. V lost 3 bases and J 11 bases, leaving 23 bases between the germline ends. CDR3 sequence (DNA): TGTGCCAGCTCACCCATTCGGGACAGCGCCAGGGGGGTTCAGTACTTC. This translates into CASSPIRDSARGVQYF.

This clone was detected only a few times. The V call is TRBV5-1, the J call TRBJ1-6, with D maybe TRBD1 (5 bases). Germline CDR1 reads SGHRS; CDR2 reads YFSETQ. The CDR3 is 13 residues long. Trimming removed 3 bases from V and 11 bases from J, with 12 bases in between. CDR3 sequence: CASSSVGDTPLHF. The CDR3 DNA is TGCGCCAGCAGCTCCGTGGGGGATACACCCCTCCACTTT.

This clone showed up just a few times. The chain employs TRBV21-1 and TRBJ2-7; the tabulated D call, TRBD1, remains unverified against the DNA. TRBV21-1 is a pseudogene segment. There are 16 residues in the CDR3. CDR3 sequence reads: CASSTLGQGRSYEQYF. In nucleotides, the CDR3 is TGTGCCAGCAGCACTCTTGGACAGGGTCGAAGCTACGAGCAGTACTTC.

This clone turned up a few times. The chain combines TRBV27 with TRBJ1-4, with a tentative D call TRBD1 (5 bases). Germline loops: CDR1 MNHEY, CDR2 SMNVEV (reference sequence). The germline V and J ends were trimmed by 9 bases and 0 bases, with 11 bases remaining between them. The CDR3 is 14 amino acids. The chain's CDR3 is CASGTRATNEKLFF. Written as DNA, the CDR3 is TGTGCCAGTGGGACTAGGGCAACTAATGAAAAACTGTTTTTT. The whole variable domain, remainder taken from reference TRBV27 and TRBJ1-4, is EAQVTQNPRYLITVTGKKLTVTCSQNMNHEYMSWYRQDPGLGLRQIYYSMNVEVTDKGDVPEGYKVSRKEKRNFPLILESPSPNQTSLYFCASGTRATNEKLFFGSGTQLSVL.

The rearrangement links TRBV7-2 to TRBJ2-5; 8 nucleotides match TRBD1. Looked up from germline, CDR1 is SGHTA and CDR2 is FQGNSA. This CDR3 comprises 14 residues. Unmatched junction bases numbered 2, after V lost 3 bases and J lost 2 bases. CDR3 loop: CASSFGTGQETQYF. The CDR3 region has the DNA TGTGCCAGCAGCTTTGGGACAGGTCAAGAGACCCAGTACTTC.